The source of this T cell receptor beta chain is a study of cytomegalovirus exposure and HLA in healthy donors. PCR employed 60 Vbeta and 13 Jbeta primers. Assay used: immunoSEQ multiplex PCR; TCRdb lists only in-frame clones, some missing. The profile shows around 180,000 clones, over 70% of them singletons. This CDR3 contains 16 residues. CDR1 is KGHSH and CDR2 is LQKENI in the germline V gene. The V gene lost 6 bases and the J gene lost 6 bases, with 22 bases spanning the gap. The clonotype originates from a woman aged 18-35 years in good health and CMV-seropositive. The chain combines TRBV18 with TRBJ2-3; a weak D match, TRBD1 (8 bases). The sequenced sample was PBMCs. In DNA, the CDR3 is TGTGCCAGCTCCCCTCGACTAGCAGGGGGCGGCGATACGCAGTATTTT. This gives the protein CASSPRLAGGGDTQYF. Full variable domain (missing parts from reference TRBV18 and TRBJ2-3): NAGVMQNPRHLVRRRGQEARLRCSPMKGHSHVYWYRQLPEEGLKFMVYLQKENIIDESGMPKERFSAEFPKEGPSILRIQQVVRGDSAAYFCASSPRLAGGGDTQYFGPGTRLTVL.